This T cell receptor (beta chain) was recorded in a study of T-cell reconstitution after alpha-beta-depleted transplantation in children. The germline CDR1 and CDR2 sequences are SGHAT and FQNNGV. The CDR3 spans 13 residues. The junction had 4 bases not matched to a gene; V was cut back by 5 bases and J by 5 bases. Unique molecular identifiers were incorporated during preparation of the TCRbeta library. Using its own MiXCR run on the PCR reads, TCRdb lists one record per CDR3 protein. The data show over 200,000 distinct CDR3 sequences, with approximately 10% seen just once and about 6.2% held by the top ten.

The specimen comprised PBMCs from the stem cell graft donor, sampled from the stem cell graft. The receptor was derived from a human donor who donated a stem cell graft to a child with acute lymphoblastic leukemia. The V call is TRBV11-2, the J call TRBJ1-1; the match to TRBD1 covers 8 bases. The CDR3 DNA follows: TGTGCCAGCAGCCGGGACAGGACGACTGAAGCTTTCTTT. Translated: CASSRDRTTEAFF.